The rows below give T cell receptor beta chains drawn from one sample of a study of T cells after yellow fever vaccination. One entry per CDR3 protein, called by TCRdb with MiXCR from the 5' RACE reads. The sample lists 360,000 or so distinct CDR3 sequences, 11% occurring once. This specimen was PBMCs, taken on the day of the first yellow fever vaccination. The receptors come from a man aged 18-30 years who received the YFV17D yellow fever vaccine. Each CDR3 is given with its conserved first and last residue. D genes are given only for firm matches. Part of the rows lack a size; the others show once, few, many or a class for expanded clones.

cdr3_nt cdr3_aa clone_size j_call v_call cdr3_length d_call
TGTGCCAGCAGTCACGGTTGGGACACTGAAGCTTTCTTT CASSHGWDTEAFF many TRBJ1-1 TRBV7-9 13 NA
TGCGCCAGCAGCTTGGTTGGCGGGGGGGTCCCAGAGACCCAGTACTTC CASSLVGGGVPETQYF few TRBJ2-5 TRBV5-1 16 TRBD2
TGTGCCAGCACCTGGGACAGGGGGTTTGACTATGGCTACACCTTC CASTWDRGFDYGYTF few TRBJ1-2 TRBV12-3/TRBV12-4 15 TRBD1
TGTGCCAGCAGCCCACGGACAGGGGGCGGTCATGAGCAGTTCTTC CASSPRTGGGHEQFF NA TRBJ2-1 TRBV7-2 15 TRBD1
TGTGCCAGCAGCCCCGGGGGCGTCTATGAGCAGTTCTTC CASSPGGVYEQFF NA TRBJ2-1 TRBV5-6 13 NA
TGCAGCGTTGAAGTGGACTACGAGCAGTACTTC CSVEVDYEQYF NA TRBJ2-7 TRBV29-1 11 NA
TGTGCCAGCAGTTACAGGGGGGGTACCGGGGAGCTGTTTTTT CASSYRGGTGELFF NA TRBJ2-2 TRBV6-5 14 NA
TGTGCCAGCAGCCAATTGGGACAGGGGAGAACTGAAGCTTTCTTT CASSQLGQGRTEAFF few TRBJ1-1 TRBV3-1 15 TRBD1
TGTGCCAGCAGGACCGGGACTCACAATGAGCAGTTCTTC CASRTGTHNEQFF NA TRBJ2-1 TRBV12-3/TRBV12-4 13 NA
TGTGCCAGCAGTTTAGCAGGGGGCCCTTCCTACGAGCAGTACTTC CASSLAGGPSYEQYF many TRBJ2-7 TRBV12-3/TRBV12-4 15 TRBD1
TGTGCCTGGAGTGCACAGGGCGATCAGCCCCAGCATTTT CAWSAQGDQPQHF many TRBJ1-5 TRBV30 13 NA
TGCGCCAGCAGCTTCCTAGGGCGGGGGCCCACAGATACGCAGTATTTT CASSFLGRGPTDTQYF few TRBJ2-3 TRBV5-1 16 NA
TGTGCCAGCACCCCTTCTCGGGTAACGACCGGGGAGCTGTTTTTT CASTPSRVTTGELFF many TRBJ2-2 TRBV6-2/TRBV6-3 15 NA
TGCGCCAGCAGCTTAAGGGGGGGCAAGCCCCCAGATACGCAGTATTTT CASSLRGGKPPDTQYF NA TRBJ2-3 TRBV5-1 16 NA
TGTGCCATCAGTCCTCTGGGGGCGGGGGGGGCCACGCAGTATTTT CAISPLGAGGATQYF few TRBJ2-3 TRBV10-3 15 TRBD2
TGTGCCAGCAGTTTAGGGACTAGCGGGGTGACCCAGTACTTC CASSLGTSGVTQYF few TRBJ2-5 TRBV12-3/TRBV12-4 14 TRBD2
TGTGCCAGCAGCCCTTGGGACAACAGCTATGGCTACACCTTC CASSPWDNSYGYTF few TRBJ1-2 TRBV9 14 NA
TGTGCCATCAGTGAGTCGAGGGCACAAGAGACCCAGTACTTC CAISESRAQETQYF once TRBJ2-5 TRBV10-3 14 NA
TGTGCCAGCAGCGCGCTTACTGGGAAAGCTTTCTTT CASSALTGKAFF many TRBJ1-1 TRBV9 12 NA
TGCGCCAGCAGCTTGGCCGGTACAGGGGGACCCTCCTACAATGAGCAGTTCTTC CASSLAGTGGPSYNEQFF NA TRBJ2-1 TRBV5-1 18 TRBD1
TGCAGTGCCAGATCCGGGACAGGGTTGGAGACCCAGTACTTC CSARSGTGLETQYF few TRBJ2-5 TRBV20-1 14 TRBD1
TGCGCCAGCAGCCAAGTAGGATGGGTGTCCCTAACCAACACCGGGGAGCTGTTTTTT CASSQVGWVSLTNTGELFF NA TRBJ2-2 TRBV4-1 19 NA
TGTGCCAGCAGCGACAGGGGATCTGAAAAACTGTTTTTT CASSDRGSEKLFF NA TRBJ1-4 TRBV7-6 13 TRBD1
TGTGCCAGCAGCTTAGGGACTAGGGGCTACGAGCAGTACTTC CASSLGTRGYEQYF NA TRBJ2-7 TRBV5-4 14 TRBD2
TGTGCCAGCAGTGAAGGGATGGTGATGAGTCAGCCCCAGCATTTT CASSEGMVMSQPQHF few TRBJ1-5 TRBV6-1 15 NA
TGTGCCAGCAGCTTAGCAGTTGAAGAGACCCAGTACTTC CASSLAVEETQYF many TRBJ2-5 TRBV5-1 13 NA
TGCAGTGCTCGCAGGGGGGTAGATACGCAGTATTTT CSARRGVDTQYF few TRBJ2-3 TRBV20-1 12 NA
TGTGCCTGGTGGGGGCAACCCTACGAGCAGTACTTC CAWWGQPYEQYF NA TRBJ2-7 TRBV30 12 NA
TGTGCCAGCAGCTTAGACAGTACCGAGCAGTACTTC CASSLDSTEQYF many TRBJ2-7 TRBV7-9 12 NA
TGTGCCAGCAGCCCATCCGGGACAATCAATGAGCAGTTCTTC CASSPSGTINEQFF few TRBJ2-1 TRBV7-9 14 NA
TGCGCCAGCAGCCAAGGGCCCGGGAAGCAGTTCTTC CASSQGPGKQFF NA TRBJ2-1 TRBV4-3 12 NA
TGCGCCAGCAGCCAGGCCGGGACTAGGGATAATGAGCAGTTCTTC CASSQAGTRDNEQFF few TRBJ2-1 TRBV4-3 15 TRBD2
TGTGCCAGCAGTAACGCTAATGAGCAGTTCTTC CASSNANEQFF NA TRBJ2-1 TRBV2 11 NA
TGTGCCAGCAGCTCATTCAGGGGTAGCACAGATACGCAGTATTTT CASSSFRGSTDTQYF NA TRBJ2-3 TRBV7-2 15 NA
TGTGCCAGCAGCTTGGTATCAACGCGGGAGACCCAGTACTTC CASSLVSTRETQYF many TRBJ2-5 TRBV7-2 14 NA
TGTGCCAGCCATGTGGGGGTCGACTATGGCTACACCTTC CASHVGVDYGYTF NA TRBJ1-2 TRBV2 13 NA
TGTGCCACCAAAAGAGGGCACAGCTCCTACGAGCAGTACTTC CATKRGHSSYEQYF NA TRBJ2-7 TRBV25-1 14 NA
TGTGCCAGCAGCTCGACAGCTAACTATGGCTACACCTTC CASSSTANYGYTF few TRBJ1-2 TRBV5-4 13 NA
TGTGCCAGTAGTATACGGGTGGGCCATCAGCCCCAGCATTTT CASSIRVGHQPQHF NA TRBJ1-5 TRBV19 14 NA
TGTGCCAGCAGCGTACGGGGAACTAATGAAAAACTGTTTTTT CASSVRGTNEKLFF NA TRBJ1-4 TRBV9 14 NA
TGCAGTGCTACCTACGGGGGGATTAAAGAGACCCAGTACTTC CSATYGGIKETQYF NA TRBJ2-5 TRBV20-1 14 TRBD2
TGTGCCAGCAGCTCTCAGGTGATGGGCCTCTCTGGGGCCAACGTCCTGACTTTC CASSSQVMGLSGANVLTF NA TRBJ2-6 TRBV6-1 18 NA
TGTGCCAGCAGTCGGACAGCCACAGATACGCAGTATTTT CASSRTATDTQYF NA TRBJ2-3 TRBV12-3/TRBV12-4 13 NA
TGCAGTGCCCGTTGGCGGGGACAGTCAAACACCGGGGAGCTGTTTTTT CSARWRGQSNTGELFF few TRBJ2-2 TRBV20-1 16 NA
TGCGCCAGCAGCCAAGACTCGAGTAACTATGGCTACACCTTC CASSQDSSNYGYTF few TRBJ1-2 TRBV4-1 14 NA
TGCAGTGCTAGAGGTACAGGGGAGGGTACTGAAGCTTTCTTT CSARGTGEGTEAFF NA TRBJ1-1 TRBV20-1 14 TRBD1
TGCGCCAGCAGCCAAGATCATCTAATCCTTGGCTACACCTTC CASSQDHLILGYTF NA TRBJ1-2 TRBV4-3 14 NA
TGCGCCAGCAGCTTGCGGCCTAGCGGGGGGGACAATGAGCAGTTCTTC CASSLRPSGGDNEQFF few TRBJ2-1 TRBV5-1 16 TRBD2
TGTGCCAGCAGTTCCCGGGACAGGGGAACAGATACGCAGTATTTT CASSSRDRGTDTQYF few TRBJ2-3 TRBV12-3/TRBV12-4 15 TRBD1
TGTGCCAGCAGCTTAAGCGGGGGGCTGGAGGAGACCCAGTACTTC CASSLSGGLEETQYF NA TRBJ2-5 TRBV7-3 15 TRBD2
TGTGCCAGCAGTTACACAGCGATAGGGAGAGGAGCCCAGCATTTT CASSYTAIGRGAQHF NA TRBJ1-5 TRBV6-5 15 NA
TGCAGCGTTGAGGGAGGTACGAACACTGAAGCTTTCTTT CSVEGGTNTEAFF NA TRBJ1-1 TRBV29-1 13 NA
TGCAGCGTCGACAGGGGGCTGACCGGGGAGCTGTTTTTT CSVDRGLTGELFF few TRBJ2-2 TRBV29-1 13 TRBD1
TGTGCCAGCAGCCTCTGGGACAGCCAGCCCCAGCATTTT CASSLWDSQPQHF few TRBJ1-5 TRBV7-9 13 TRBD1